This T cell receptor (beta chain) was captured by sequencing in a study of vaccination effects on CD4 cells after COVID-19. Using viral peptide pools, the ViraFEST assay grew out antigen-specific CD4+ T cells prior to sequencing. After less than twelve days in culture, the CD4+ T cells were isolated. Days 3 and 7 were when half the medium was replaced with IL-2 medium. Sequencing used immunoSEQ multiplex PCR; TCRdb keeps in-frame clones, though not all of them. Among 30,000 or so clones, roughly two thirds were seen once, and the ten largest hold over 25%. For this clone: As yet, its antigen is unknown.

Germline V lookup: CDR1 LGHDT, CDR2 YNNKEL (reference sequence). V gave up 5 bases and J gave up 7 bases, with 17 bases separating them. The CDR3 is made up of 14 amino acids. This sequence originates from a human donor who received a COVID-19 vaccine. The gene calls are TRBV3-1 (or the pseudogene TRBV3-2) and TRBJ2-5; tentative D call: TRBD1 (8 bases). The starting material was CD4+ T cells from PBMCs cultured with HCoV-229E spike peptides, obtained before COVID-19 vaccination. The CDR3 is CASSATGEGGTQYF. CDR3 in DNA: TGTGCCAGCAGCGCGACAGGGGAGGGTGGGACCCAGTACTTC.